These 18 T cell receptor beta chains came from one sample sequenced in a study of T cells in localized non-small cell lung cancer. Some clones are missing from TCRdb's copy, which holds only in-frame ones; the method was immunoSEQ multiplex PCR. The table includes over 55,000 clones, approximately 87% detected once. This material consisted of peripheral blood, taken before any cancer treatment. The receptor source for this set is a woman aged 40 to 75 with stage I lung adenocarcinoma.

This chain connects TRBV21-1 to TRBJ1-5; the D call TRBD1 from the table was never checked on the DNA. TRBV21-1 is described as a pseudogene. This CDR3 is built from 13 residues. Here the CDR3 reads CASSTDKYQPQHF. The CDR3 DNA reads TGTGCCAGCAGCACCGACAAATATCAGCCCCAGCATTTT.

This clone was picked up a small number of times. This chain joins TRBV6-6 and TRBJ1-2; 9 bases align to TRBD1. The CDR3 loop spans 16 amino acids. Trimming removed 5 bases from V and 2 bases from J; junction bases left unmatched: 9. The germline V gene encodes CDR1 MNHNY and CDR2 SVGAGI (reference sequence). The CDR3 sequence is CASSNGDREANYGYTF. The CDR3 DNA reads as TGTGCCAGCAGTAACGGGGACAGGGAGGCGAACTATGGCTACACCTTC.

The rearrangement links TRBV30 to TRBJ2-3; 12 nucleotides align to TRBD2. The ends lost 6 bases at V and 7 bases at J; junction bases unmatched: 8. Germline V gene lookup returns CDR1 GTSNPN and CDR2 SVGIG (reference sequence). This CDR3 is 14 amino acids long. The CDR3 coding sequence is TGTGCCTGCGAGGAACTAGCGGGGGGAAATACGCAGTATTTT. Translation gives CACEELAGGNTQYF.

The chain combines TRBV18 with TRBJ1-3, with 7 bases aligning to TRBD1. The V gene's germline CDR1 is KGHSH and CDR2 LQKENI. V shed 6 bases, J shed 0 bases, and the junction held 5 bases outside the gene matches. This CDR3 has 15 residues. In DNA form, the CDR3 reads TGTGCCAGCTCCGGGGGACAGAGCTCTGGAAACACCATATATTTT. This sequence encodes CASSGGQSSGNTIYF. Filled out from reference TRBV18 and TRBJ1-3, the complete variable domain reads NAGVMQNPRHLVRRRGQEARLRCSPMKGHSHVYWYRQLPEEGLKFMVYLQKENIIDESGMPKERFSAEFPKEGPSILRIQQVVRGDSAAYFCASSGGQSSGNTIYFGEGSWLTVV.

The CDR3 loop reads CASSGTVGEQYF. For the CDR3, the DNA is TGCGCCAGCAGTGGGACAGTAGGCGAGCAGTACTTC. V usage is TRBV10-1 and J usage is TRBJ2-7; TRBD1 is a possible D gene (6 bases). The CDR3 has 12 residues. From germline, CDR1 is WNHNN and CDR2 SYGVQD (reference sequence). V lost 4 bases and J 6 bases, leaving 10 bases between the germline ends.

The chain uses TRBV5-1 and TRBJ2-1; D is unresolved. The V and J ends lost 3 bases and 7 bases respectively, with 5 bases between them. The CDR3 covers 11 residues. Germline CDR1 SGHRS, CDR2 YFSETQ. The CDR3 nucleotides are TGCGCCAGCAGCTCCCAGAATGAGCAGTTCTTC. Its translation is CASSSQNEQFF.

V is TRBV7-9 and J is TRBJ1-1, with 8 bases identical to TRBD1. This CDR3 is 16 amino acids long. J was trimmed by 2 bases and V by 5 bases; bases with no gene match: 10. In germline, CDR1 is SEHNR, CDR2 FQNEAQ (reference sequence). CDR3 bases: TGTGCCAGCAGCCACGGGACAGGCCTCCTAAACACTGAAGCTTTCTTT. Translated, it gives CASSHGTGLLNTEAFF.

The chain joins TRBV27 to TRBJ2-7; TRBD2 agrees at 13 bases. V trimming: 10 bases; J trimming: 0 bases; junction bases outside the gene matches: 6. CDR1 is MNHEY, CDR2 SMNVEV, per germline (reference sequence). The CDR3 totals 15 residues. CDR3 nucleotide sequence: TGTGCCACGGGACTAGCGGGAATGAGCTCCTACGAGCAGTACTTC. It specifies CATGLAGMSSYEQYF.

V usage is TRBV7-3 and J usage is TRBJ2-2; the D is unclear. This CDR3 contains 16 residues. The germline V and J ends were trimmed by 0 bases and 0 bases, with 8 bases remaining between them. Germline V gives CDR1 SGHTA, CDR2 FQGTGA. The CDR3 here is CASSLTSASNTGELFF. CDR3 sequence (DNA): TGTGCCAGCAGCTTAACGAGCGCCTCGAACACCGGGGAGCTGTTTTTT.

The chain recombines TRBV5-5 with TRBJ2-3; the D call may be TRBD1 or TRBD2 (5 bases each). The germline CDR1 and CDR2 sequences are SGHKS and YYEKEE (reference sequence). The CDR3 sequence is 14 residues long. Trimming took 0 bases from V and 4 from J, leaving 9 bases between them. For the CDR3, the DNA is TGTGCCAGCAGCTTGGGGGGGTTTGCAGATACGCAGTATTTT. Translated, it gives CASSLGGFADTQYF. Complete variable domain (other parts from reference TRBV5-5 and TRBJ2-3): DAGVTQSPTHLIKTRGQQVTLRCSPISGHKSVSWYQQVLGQGPQFIFQYYEKEERGRGNFPDRFSARQFPNYSSELNVNALLLGDSALYLCASSLGGFADTQYFGPGTRLTVL.

The chain couples TRBV19 to TRBJ2-5; TRBD1 matches at 9 bases. This CDR3 comprises 13 residues. Germline assignment: CDR1 LNHDA and CDR2 SQIVND (reference sequence). J lost 3 bases, V lost 5 bases, and 1 base had no gene match. The CDR3 DNA reads TGTGCCAGTAGTCGGGACAGGGAAGAGACCCAGTACTTC. Translating gives CASSRDREETQYF.

The CDR3 here is CASSPRAGTSWVDEQFF. The CDR3 DNA reads TGTGCCAGCAGCCCTAGGGCCGGGACTAGCTGGGTCGATGAGCAGTTCTTC. The chain links TRBV7-6 to TRBJ2-1; TRBD2 matches at 9 bases. Germline V gene lookup returns CDR1 SGHVS and CDR2 FNYEAQ. With 5 bases clipped from V and 8 bases from J, the junction kept 16 bases outside the gene matches. The CDR3 consists of 17 residues.

CDR3 nucleotide sequence: TGTGCCAGCAGCCAAGGGCCGCCAGTGGGAAACACCATATATTTT. Encoded protein: CASSQGPPVGNTIYF. The J gene is TRBJ1-3, the V gene TRBV14; D is uncertain. CDR1 is SGHDN, CDR2 FVKESK, per germline. V lost 1 base, J lost 4 bases, and 11 bases lay in between. This CDR3 spans 15 amino acids.

V usage is TRBV2 and J usage is TRBJ1-1, with 10 bases that match TRBD1. Trimming removed 7 bases from V and 7 bases from J; junction bases left unmatched: 6. This CDR3 has 13 amino acids. Germline V gives CDR1 SNHLY, CDR2 FYNNEI. The CDR3 sequence: CASKGTGVSEAFF. In DNA, the CDR3 is TGTGCCAGCAAGGGGACAGGGGTGAGTGAAGCTTTCTTT.

This rearrangement joins TRBV6-1 to TRBJ1-3; 7 bases line up with TRBD1. CDR3 length: 15 amino acids. From germline, CDR1 is MNHNS and CDR2 SASEGT. V lost 2 bases and J lost 2; bases outside the gene matches: 3. CDR3 sequence: CASSEYGTAGNTIYF. The DNA of the CDR3 is TGTGCCAGCAGTGAATACGGGACAGCTGGAAACACCATATATTTT.

The gene calls are TRBV6-6 and TRBJ1-3; D is ambiguous. Germline V gives CDR1 MNHNY, CDR2 SVGAGI (reference sequence). Trimming took off 0 bases at V and 9 bases at J, with 12 bases between the two ends. CDR3 size: 14 residues. In nucleotides, the CDR3 is TGTGCCAGCAGTTACTCGGGGAAGCCTGGCACCATATATTTT. Translating it yields CASSYSGKPGTIYF.

CDR3: CASGLRLAGTDTQYF. The DNA of the CDR3 is TGTGCCAGCGGACTTCGACTAGCCGGCACAGATACGCAGTATTTT. V is TRBV7-9 and J is TRBJ2-3; 7 bases map to TRBD2. With V trimmed by 8 bases and J by 1 base, 9 bases remained unmatched. The germline CDR1 and CDR2 sequences are SEHNR and FQNEAQ (reference sequence). CDR3 length: 15 amino acids. Drawing the rest from reference TRBV7-9 and TRBJ2-3, the complete variable domain is DTGVSQNPRHKITKRGQNVTFRCDPISEHNRLYWYRQTLGQGPEFLTYFQNEAQLEKSRLLSDRFSAERPKGSFSTLEIQRTEQGDSAMYLCASGLRLAGTDTQYFGPGTRLTVL.

This sequence joins TRBV5-4 and TRBJ2-5, with D perhaps TRBD1 (6 bases). Germline loops: CDR1 SGHNT, CDR2 YYREEE (reference sequence). V was cut by 0 bases and J by 5 bases, with 17 bases left in between. The CDR3 contains 16 residues. CDR3 DNA: TGTGCCAGCAGCTTGGCCAGGGGCGGTTGGGGGGAGACCCAGTACTTC. It specifies CASSLARGGWGETQYF.